The clone carrying this T cell receptor beta chain was detected a few times. Its antigen is still unknown. In TCRdb, the reads were re-called with MiXCR into one record per CDR3 protein. In the table there are approximately 500,000 distinct CDR3 sequences, about 30% of which are singletons. Trimming took 6 bases from V and 1 from J; bases not matched to a gene: 4. In germline, CDR1 is MNHEY, CDR2 SMNVEV (reference sequence). The length of the CDR3 is 14 residues. The data were taken from a study of T cell repertoires in cytomegalovirus infection. The study's findings and limits: CMV-specific TCR beta clonotypes restricted by HLA-C dominated the ex vivo response.

Sequenced sample: PBMCs. The chain combines TRBV27 with TRBJ2-7, with 9 bases identical to TRBD1. This TCR came from a human donor in good health (CMV status not recorded). Some clones in this sample may be carry-over from other donors' samples. The CDR3 nucleotides are TGTGCCAGCAGGACCGGGACAGGGTCCTACGAGCAGTACTTC. Its translation: CASRTGTGSYEQYF.